These 5 T cell receptor beta chains share one sample of origin, sequenced in a study of cytomegalovirus exposure and HLA in healthy donors (dated by TCRdb to about 2017). Library preparation was by the immunoSEQ multiplex PCR assay. A mixture of 60 forward primers for TCR Vbeta segments and 13 reverse primers for TCR Jbeta segments was used in the multiplex PCR. TCRdb re-hosts the immuneACCESS table, in-frame sequences only. Its copies lack some clones; in the studies checked, an unresolved V gene accounts for under half of them, and the cause for the rest is not known. This sample gives about 120,000 clones in total; 60% to 80% of them show up just once. Approximately 1.5% of the sample belongs to the ten largest clones. The sequenced material came from PBMCs. The source is a female donor in good health and CMV-seronegative.

The chain joins TRBV28 to TRBJ1-3; D may be TRBD1 (5 bases). Between the trimmed V and J ends, which lost 6 bases and 0 bases, there was a span of 21 bases. This CDR3 contains 18 residues. CDR1 and CDR2 from the germline V gene are MDHEN and SYDVKM. The CDR3 sequence is CASRSWGQEGSSGNTIYF. In nucleotides, the CDR3 is TGTGCCAGCAGGTCATGGGGCCAGGAGGGGAGCTCTGGAAACACCATATATTTT.

The rearrangement uses TRBV28 and TRBJ2-7; D may be TRBD2 (5 bases). This CDR3 has 14 amino acids. Germline CDR1 MDHEN, CDR2 SYDVKM. V shed 3 bases and J shed 1 base, with 10 bases lying between them. The CDR3: CASSFGVRSYEQYF. The CDR3, as DNA: TGTGCCAGCAGTTTCGGGGTGAGGTCCTACGAGCAGTACTTC.

This clone came up once. For the CDR3, the DNA is TGTGCCAGTAGCCAGGGAGCGGGAATACCCGGGGAGCTGTTTTTT. Its translation is CASSQGAGIPGELFF. This chain links TRBV19 with TRBJ2-2; 7 nucleotides agree with TRBD2. CDR3 length equals 15 residues. Germline V gene lookup returns CDR1 LNHDA and CDR2 SQIVND (reference sequence). V shed 6 bases, J shed 6 bases, and the junction held 10 bases outside the gene matches.

The V and J genes are TRBV4-3 and TRBJ2-5; perhaps TRBD1 as D (5 bases). The end of the DNA aligns better with TRBJ2-7, so the J call may be wrong. The CDR3 runs to 14 residues. Germline CDR1 LGHNA, CDR2 YSLEER. The CDR3 region is CASSQGVGAYEQYF. In DNA, the CDR3 is TGCGCCAGCAGCCAAGGAGTAGGGGCCTACGAGCAGTACTTC.

The chain carries TRBV5-4 and TRBJ2-7, with D maybe TRBD1 (6 bases). This CDR3 contains 16 residues. The V end was cut by 0 bases, the J end by 2 bases, with 15 bases between. Germline assignment: CDR1 SGHNT and CDR2 YYREEE (reference sequence). The CDR3 nucleotides are TGTGCCAGCAGCTTGGGGTTAGGGGACATCGCCTACGAGCAGTACTTC. Encoded protein: CASSLGLGDIAYEQYF.